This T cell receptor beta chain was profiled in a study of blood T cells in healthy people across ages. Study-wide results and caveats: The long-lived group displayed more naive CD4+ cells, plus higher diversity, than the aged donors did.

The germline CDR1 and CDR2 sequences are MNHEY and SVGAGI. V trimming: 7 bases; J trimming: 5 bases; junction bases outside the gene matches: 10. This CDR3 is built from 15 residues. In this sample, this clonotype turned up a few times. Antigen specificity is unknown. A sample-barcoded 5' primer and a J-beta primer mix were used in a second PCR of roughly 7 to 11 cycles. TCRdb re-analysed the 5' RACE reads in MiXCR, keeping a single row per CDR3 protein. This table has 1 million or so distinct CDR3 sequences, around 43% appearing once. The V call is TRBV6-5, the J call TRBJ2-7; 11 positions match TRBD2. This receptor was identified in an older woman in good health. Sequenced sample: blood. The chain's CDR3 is CASTLGASGRNEQYF. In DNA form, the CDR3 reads TGTGCCAGCACCTTGGGGGCTAGCGGGAGGAACGAGCAGTACTTC.